The source of this T cell receptor beta chain is a study of monozygotic twins with inflammatory bowel disease. Germline CDR1 SNHLY, CDR2 FYNNEI. The CDR3 spans 12 residues. On this clonotype: What it binds is unknown.

There were eight separate reactions per sample in which cDNA was made. With the 5' RACE reads reprocessed, TCRdb shows one record per CDR3 protein and no DNA. In all, the sample yields around 150,000 distinct CDR3 sequences. General study points: IBD patients, compared with healthy twins, shared fewer clonotypes with others (especially with disease activity). Variability in patient repertoires may have come partly from differing immunosuppressive treatments.

The sequence was obtained from a human donor with ulcerative colitis or Crohn's disease, or a healthy co-twin of an affected twin (not recorded which). The rearrangement uses TRBV2 and TRBJ2-1. Sequenced input: blood. CDR3 in amino acids: CASRQDLNEQFF.